This TCR beta chain was recorded in a study of control samples from healthy donors and cancer patients (dated by TCRdb to the early 2020s). This clone was counted once. Its antigen specificity is not known. No much larger clonotype is one base removed from it; base qualities were not supplied. The protocol used for the library was the immunoSEQ multiplex PCR assay. TCRdb carries this immuneACCESS record with in-frame sequences only. Its versions omit some clonotypes, under half of them owing to an unresolved V gene in the studies checked, with the rest unexplained. This sample lists more than 100,000 clones; approximately 89% were detected once. The ten biggest clones cover about 7.9% of the sample. V is shortened by 1 base, J by 8 bases, and the region joining them spans 9 bases. Sequences SGHKS (CDR1) and YYEKEE (CDR2) are obtained from the germline V gene (reference sequence). Reading from cysteine to phenylalanine, the CDR3 counts 13 amino acids. The only DNA kept is the CDR3, 39 bases in frame from the first base.

The sequenced sample was PBMCs. This sequence was found in a man aged 50 to 60 with head and neck cancer. The V and J genes are TRBV5-5 and TRBJ1-4; the D gene remains uncertain. CDR3 region: CASSLIMGEKLFF. The DNA reads as follows: TGTGCCAGCAGCTTGATAATGGGGGAAAAACTGTTTTTT.